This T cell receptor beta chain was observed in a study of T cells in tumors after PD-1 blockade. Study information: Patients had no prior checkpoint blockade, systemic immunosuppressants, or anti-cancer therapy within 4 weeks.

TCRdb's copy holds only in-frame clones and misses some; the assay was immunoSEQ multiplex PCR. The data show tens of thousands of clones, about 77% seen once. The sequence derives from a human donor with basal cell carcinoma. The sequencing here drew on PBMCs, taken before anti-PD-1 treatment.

The CDR3 DNA follows: TGCGCCAGCACAGGGACAGGGGCGTCAAGGGATACGCAGTATTTT. This encodes CASTGTGASRDTQYF. The V gene is TRBV4-1, the J gene TRBJ2-3; TRBD1 matches at 10 bases. Germline V gene lookup returns CDR1 MGHRA and CDR2 YSYEKL. V lost 7 bases to trimming and J lost 6 bases; unmatched junction nucleotides: 10. The CDR3 loop spans 15 amino acids.